This T cell receptor (beta chain) was profiled in a study of cytomegalovirus exposure and HLA in healthy donors. CDR1 is SGHRS and CDR2 is YFSETQ in the germline V gene. This CDR3 has 14 residues. With 1 base removed from V and 5 bases from J, the gap between germline ends came to 10 bases. With regard to this clone: As yet, its antigen is unknown.

The primer mix had 60 Vbeta and 13 Jbeta primers. Assay: immunoSEQ multiplex PCR; the TCRdb copy retains only in-frame clones and omits some. The sample carries 90,000 to 120,000 clones, about 74% recorded once. Whole-study findings and limits: The authors assumed roughly uniform sequencing depth across donors for presence/absence analyses. In a later analysis, TCR beta V- and J-gene trimming was associated with a missense DCLRE1C variant.

The sequence came from a woman aged 40 to 50 in good health and CMV-seropositive. Sequenced input: PBMCs. This chain connects TRBV5-1 to TRBJ2-1; weak D call: TRBD1 (6 bases). As DNA, the CDR3 is TGCGCCAGCAGCTTGCAGGGGCCAAACAATGAGCAGTTCTTC. This gives the protein CASSLQGPNNEQFF.